This note documents a single TCR beta chain sequence. Antigen: not known. Only in-frame clones appear in the TCRdb table, and some are missing; sequencing was by immunoSEQ multiplex PCR. The sample shows some 150,000 clones, 75% to 90% of them seen only once. This specimen belongs to a study of T cell responses to AZD1222 COVID-19 vaccine. Broader study findings: Clonal diversity was possibly underestimated, and white British individuals and females predominated among donors. Repertoires were collected only later (after the peak T cell response had occurred).

Second-dose intervals of approximately 4 or approximately 12 weeks were pooled. V lost 6 bases, J lost 2 bases, and 9 bases lay in between. The germline gives CDR1 MNHEY, CDR2 SMNVEV (reference sequence). The CDR3 runs 13 residues. The origin of this receptor is an adult who received the AZD1222 COVID-19 vaccine. This sample comprised peripheral blood, obtained 28 days after the second AZD1222 dose. This chain connects TRBV27 to TRBJ2-3; weak D call: TRBD1 (6 bases). CDR3 nucleotide sequence: TGTGCCAGCAGAGGACAGTCCACAGATACGCAGTATTTT. It encodes CASRGQSTDTQYF.